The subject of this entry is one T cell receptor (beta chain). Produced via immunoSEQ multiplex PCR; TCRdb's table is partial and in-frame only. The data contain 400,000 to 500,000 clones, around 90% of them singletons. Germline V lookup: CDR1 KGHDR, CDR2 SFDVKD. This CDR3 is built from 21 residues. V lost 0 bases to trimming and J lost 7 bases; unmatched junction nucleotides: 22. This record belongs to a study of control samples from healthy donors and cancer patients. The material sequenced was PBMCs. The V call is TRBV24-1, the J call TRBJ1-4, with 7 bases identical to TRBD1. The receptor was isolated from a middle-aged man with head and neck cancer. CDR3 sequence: CATSDLFRTPGGLRSGEKLFF. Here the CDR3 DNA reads TGTGCCACCAGTGATTTGTTTCGTACACCAGGGGGTTTACGCTCGGGTGAAAAACTGTTTTTT.